The 16 T cell receptor beta chains reported below all come from one sample, sequenced in a study of CXCR3-negative and CXCR3-positive naive CD8 T cells. The method, 5' RACE with UMI labels, was used to prepare the TRB cDNA libraries. With the 5' RACE reads reprocessed, TCRdb shows one record per CDR3 protein and no DNA. The specimen's table records some 130,000 distinct CDR3 sequences. The sample taken for sequencing was naive CXCR3- CD8+ T cells from blood. The subset: CD45RO-CCR7+CD27+CD95- naive CD8+ T cells lacking CXCR3 (TNR3-). The receptors here all came from a human donor in good health. Some clones in this sample may be carry-over from other donors' samples.

The J gene is TRBJ2-1, the V gene TRBV19; the D call from TCRdb, TRBD2, cannot be confirmed without DNA. The CDR3 length is 17 residues. Germline V gene data show CDR1 as LNHDA and CDR2 as SQIVND (reference sequence). The CDR3 loop reads CASSGTSGPGSYNEQFF.

The rearrangement uses TRBV28 and TRBJ2-7. CDR1 is MDHEN, CDR2 SYDVKM, per germline. The CDR3 loop spans 16 amino acids. CDR3 sequence: CASSLYSETLTYEQYF.

The V and J genes are TRBV4-1 and TRBJ1-1. The germline V gene has CDR1 MGHRA and CDR2 YSYEKL. This CDR3 has 14 amino acids. CDR3 sequence: CASSQVARNTEAFF.

V is TRBV5-1 and J is TRBJ1-1. The germline gives CDR1 SGHRS, CDR2 YFSETQ. The CDR3 runs 15 residues. This CDR3 is CASSLDRAPRTEAFF.

This chain links TRBV12-3 or TRBV12-4 with TRBJ2-7; TCRdb's D gene call, TRBD2, goes unchecked for lack of DNA. This CDR3 region has 16 residues. Here the CDR3 reads CASSLALGVSSYEQYF.

The V call is TRBV7-9, the J call TRBJ2-1; TCRdb proposes TRBD1, but this gene call is untestable without DNA. Germline V gene lookup returns CDR1 SEHNR and CDR2 FQNEAQ (reference sequence). The CDR3 totals 16 residues. CDR3 in amino acids: CASSLGRLTGPNEQFF.

The V call is TRBV7-6, the J call TRBJ2-1; as DNA is missing, the TRBD1 call by TCRdb cannot be tested. The CDR3 is 14 amino acids. Germline V gene lookup returns CDR1 SGHVS and CDR2 FNYEAQ. CDR3 residues: CASSLAPSRGEQFF. Looking up the rest from reference TRBV7-6 and TRBJ2-1 gives the full variable domain: GAGVSQSPRYKVTKRGQDVALRCDPISGHVSLYWYRQALGQGPEFLTYFNYEAQQDKSGLPNDRFSAERPEGSISTLTIQRTEQRDSAMYRCASSLAPSRGEQFFGPGTRLTVL.

CDR3 amino acids: CATSRVLGDTQYF. V usage is TRBV15 and J usage is TRBJ2-3. In germline, CDR1 is LNHNV, CDR2 YYDKDF (reference sequence). This CDR3 region has 13 residues.

The CDR3 spells CASNKTATVHLASYEQYF. The V gene is TRBV6-1, the J gene TRBJ2-7; checking the TCRdb D call of TRBD1 is not possible without DNA. The germline gives CDR1 MNHNS, CDR2 SASEGT. This CDR3 comprises 18 residues.

J is TRBJ2-5 and V is TRBV11-2; TCRdb designates TRBD1, a call that cannot be tested without DNA. Germline CDR1 reads SGHAT; CDR2 reads FQNNGV. This CDR3 contains 15 residues. CDR3 in amino acids: CASTHTTGGRETQYF.

This chain uses TRBV29-1 with TRBJ1-4; TCRdb picks TRBD1, but there is no DNA to check that call. Germline CDR1 is SQVTM and CDR2 is ANQGSEA. The CDR3 length is 12 residues. The chain's CDR3 is CSGTGHGEKLFF. The entire variable domain, with the rest obtained from reference TRBV29-1 and TRBJ1-4, is as follows: SAVISQKPSRDICQRGTSLTIQCQVDSQVTMMFWYRQQPGQSLTLIATANQGSEATYESGFVIDKFPISRPNLTFSTLTVSNMSPEDSSIYLCSGTGHGEKLFFGSGTQLSVL.

The chain carries TRBV5-1 and TRBJ1-3. The CDR3 loop spans 13 amino acids. Germline CDR1 reads SGHRS; CDR2 reads YFSETQ. The CDR3: CASSLGTGNTIYF.

The chain joins TRBV6-6 to TRBJ1-1; TCRdb lists TRBD1, though no DNA is available to test this call. Germline values: CDR1 MNHNY, CDR2 SVGAGI (reference sequence). The CDR3 has 16 amino acids. The chain's CDR3 is CASRNRGAGGIAEAFF.

The genes are TRBV7-9 and TRBJ2-3; lacking DNA, the TRBD2 call made by TCRdb goes unchecked. In germline, CDR1 is SEHNR, CDR2 FQNEAQ (reference sequence). The CDR3 is made up of 15 amino acids. The chain's CDR3 is CASSSLSTSSDTQYF.

This rearrangement joins TRBV4-3 to TRBJ1-1; absent DNA, TCRdb's TRBD1 call cannot be checked. The germline gives CDR1 LGHNA, CDR2 YSLEER. The CDR3 is made up of 14 amino acids. This chain's CDR3 is CASSQDRGTPEAFF.

The chain recombines TRBV4-3 with TRBJ1-2; as DNA is missing, the TRBD1 call by TCRdb cannot be tested. The CDR3 spans 16 residues. Germline V gene sequence: CDR1 LGHNA, CDR2 YSLEER. The CDR3 spells CASSQNRQAINYGYTF.